This note documents a single TCR beta chain sequence. This record belongs to a study of cytomegalovirus exposure and HLA in healthy donors. In germline, CDR1 is SGHTA, CDR2 FQGNSA. This CDR3 is built from 13 residues. Trimming pared 5 bases from V and 7 bases from J, leaving 14 bases between. Amplification used 60 Vbeta primers and 13 Jbeta primers. Clones were read by immunoSEQ multiplex PCR, and TCRdb kept only the in-frame ones, dropping some. The repertoire holds about 200,000 clones, with approximately 86% as singletons. This chain connects TRBV7-2 to TRBJ1-2; D may be TRBD1 (5 bases). This sequence originates from a woman aged 18-35 years in good health and CMV-seronegative. The specimen sequenced was PBMCs. The CDR3 bases are TGTGCCAGCAGCGTCGGGGGATCTATTGGCTACACCTTC. Its protein is CASSVGGSIGYTF.